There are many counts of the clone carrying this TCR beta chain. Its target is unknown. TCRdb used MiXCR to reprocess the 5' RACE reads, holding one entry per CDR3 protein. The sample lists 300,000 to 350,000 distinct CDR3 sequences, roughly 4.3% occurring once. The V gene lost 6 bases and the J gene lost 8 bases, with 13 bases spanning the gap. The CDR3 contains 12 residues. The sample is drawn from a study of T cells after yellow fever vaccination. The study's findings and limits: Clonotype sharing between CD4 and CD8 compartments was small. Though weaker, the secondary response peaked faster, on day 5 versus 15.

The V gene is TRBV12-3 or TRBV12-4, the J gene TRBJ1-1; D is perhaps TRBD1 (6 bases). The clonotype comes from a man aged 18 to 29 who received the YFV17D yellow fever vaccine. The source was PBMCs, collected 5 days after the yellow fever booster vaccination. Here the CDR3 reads CASSARGFEAFF. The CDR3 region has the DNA TGTGCCAGCAGCGCAAGGGGGTTCGAAGCTTTCTTT.